Described below is a single T cell receptor (beta chain) sequence and its context. The antigen remains unidentified. The entry originates in a study of identical twins. Per germline, CDR1 MNHEY and CDR2 SVGAGI. The CDR3 totals 14 residues. Trimming cost V 4 bases and J 5 bases; bases outside gene matches: 8. TCRdb reprocessed the 5' RACE reads with MiXCR, giving one entry per CDR3 protein. Among approximately 470,000 distinct CDR3 sequences listed, 14% were seen once. The study's findings and limits: Analyses of zero insertions could be partly confounded by invariant MAIT and iNKT cells. Whereas memory repertoires showed no such difference, abundant cord blood beta clonotypes carried fewer insertions. The study found weaker excess twin sharing in beta out-of-frame sequences.

This sample also belongs to another study, concerning yellow fever vaccine responses in identical twins. As that report states: Twins' T cell vaccine responses reportedly looked partly convergent, partly personalized.

This TCR derives from a young woman in good health. This chain joins TRBV6-5 and TRBJ2-7; 7 nucleotides line up with TRBD1. Input material: CD4+ T cells sorted from blood. CDR3 DNA: TGTGCCAGCAGTTTCCGGGACAGCGGCCACGAGCAGTACTTC. As protein: CASSFRDSGHEQYF.